This T cell receptor beta chain originates from a study of human T cells and chemical hapten exposure. Study results and limitations: The donors suffered from alopecia, so their immune response may not match that of healthy people.

Regarding time point: pre-sensitization, week 0. Treatment described: therapeutic diphenylcyclopropenone sensitization with weekly scalp DPC. As regards this clonotype: Its antigen is still unknown.

Original data processing: A typical sample had around 96,000 TCRs, with about 23,224 to 690,600 overall. TCRdb passed the RACE reads through MiXCR, listing each CDR3 protein once. The V and J calls, along with clone size, are taken from TCRdb and not from the paper's own processing. The sample includes fewer than 300,000 distinct CDR3 sequences, approximately 7.5% of them seen just once. The source material was whole blood, sampled in connection with sensitization to the hapten diphenylcyclopropenone (DPC). The TCR originated in a man younger than 35 with alopecia areata. Some clones in this sample may be carry-over from other donors' samples.

The CDR3 DNA sequence: TGTGCCAGCAGCCAGACAGGGGGAACCGGGGAGCTGTTTTTT. It translates to CASSQTGGTGELFF. This rearrangement joins TRBV7-9 to TRBJ2-2; 9 nucleotides match TRBD1. Per the germline V gene, CDR1 is SEHNR and CDR2 is FQNEAQ (reference sequence). Trimming removed 5 bases from V and 5 bases from J; junction bases left unmatched: 3. This CDR3 has 14 residues.